The clone carrying this T cell receptor beta chain showed up just once. In germline, CDR1 is MNHNS, CDR2 SASEGT. After removal of 4 bases from V and 2 bases from J, the junction contained 7 bases not matched to a gene. The CDR3 runs to 15 residues. The donors were part of the roughly 110-subject validation cohort, which stood apart from the approximately 640-subject first cohort. This sample is drawn from a study of cytomegalovirus exposure and HLA in healthy donors. Measured with immunoSEQ multiplex PCR; TCRdb has only the in-frame clones, and not every one. The sample carries 250,000 or so clones, around 87% recorded once.

The chain is built from TRBV6-1 and TRBJ2-5; TRBD1 matches at 7 bases. This clonotype originated in a man aged 18 to 35 in good health and CMV-seronegative. The specimen sequenced was PBMCs. The CDR3 nucleotides read TGTGCCAGCAGTGTTACCCGGGACAGACAAGAGACCCAGTACTTC. This codes for CASSVTRDRQETQYF.